The 4 T cell receptor beta chains listed next were all sequenced from one sample in a study of blood T cell repertoires in COVID-19. Sequencing used immunoSEQ multiplex PCR; TCRdb keeps in-frame clones, though not all of them. The repertoire holds around 300,000 clones, with 75% to 90% as singletons. Sequenced material: PBMCs or T cells enriched from blood (not recorded which). The receptors stem from a woman younger than 35 who had recovered from COVID-19.

The V and J genes are TRBV5-1 and TRBJ1-2; the D is unclear. Germline CDR1 SGHRS, CDR2 YFSETQ. Trimming took 0 bases from V and 0 from J, leaving 9 bases between them. The CDR3 contains 15 residues. CDR3 region: CASSLDAEANYGYTF. CDR3 in DNA: TGCGCCAGCAGCTTGGATGCGGAGGCTAACTATGGCTACACCTTC.

This clone was counted once. The chain has TRBV9 and TRBJ2-2; 11 bases fit TRBD1. CDR3 length: 15 amino acids. Looked up from germline, CDR1 is SGDLS and CDR2 is YYNGEE. V was clipped by 4 bases and J by 4 bases; unmatched bases: 3. The CDR3 protein is CASSKGQGVTGELFF. As DNA, the CDR3 is TGTGCCAGCAGCAAGGGACAGGGGGTCACCGGGGAGCTGTTTTTT.

V gene TRBV6-5 combines with J gene TRBJ1-2; 7 nucleotides line up with TRBD1. With 5 bases clipped from V and 4 bases from J, the junction kept 4 bases outside the gene matches. This CDR3 region has 13 residues. Germline V gives CDR1 MNHEY, CDR2 SVGAGI. The DNA of the CDR3 is TGTGCCAGCAGTAAAACAGGGGTCTATGGCTACACCTTC. This sequence encodes CASSKTGVYGYTF.

The chain is built from TRBV19 and TRBJ2-4, with 11 positions matching TRBD1. CDR1 and CDR2 (germline): LNHDA, SQIVND (reference sequence). The CDR3 sequence is 21 residues long. The ends lost 4 bases at V and 0 bases at J; junction bases unmatched: 17. The CDR3 here is CASSKQLSGQGGTLAKNIQYF. The CDR3 nucleotides are TGTGCCAGTAGTAAACAATTATCGGGACAGGGGGGAACCCTAGCCAAAAACATTCAGTACTTC.